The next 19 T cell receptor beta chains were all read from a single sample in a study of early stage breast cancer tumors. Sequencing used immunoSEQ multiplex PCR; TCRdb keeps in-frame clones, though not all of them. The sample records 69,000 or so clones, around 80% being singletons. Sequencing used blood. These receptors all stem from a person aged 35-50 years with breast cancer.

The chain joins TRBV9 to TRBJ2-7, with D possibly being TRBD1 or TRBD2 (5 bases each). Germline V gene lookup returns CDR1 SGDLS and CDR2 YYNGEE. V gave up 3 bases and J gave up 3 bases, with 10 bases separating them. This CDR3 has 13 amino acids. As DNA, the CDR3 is TGTGCCAGCAGCGACCGGGACGACTACGAGCAGTACTTC. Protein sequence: CASSDRDDYEQYF.

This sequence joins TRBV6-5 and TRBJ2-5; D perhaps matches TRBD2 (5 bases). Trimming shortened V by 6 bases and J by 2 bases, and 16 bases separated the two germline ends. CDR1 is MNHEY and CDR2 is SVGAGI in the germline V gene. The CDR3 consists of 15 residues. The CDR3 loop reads CASSYKWTGQETQYF. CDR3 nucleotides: TGTGCCAGCAGCTACAAATGGACGGGGCAAGAGACCCAGTACTTC.

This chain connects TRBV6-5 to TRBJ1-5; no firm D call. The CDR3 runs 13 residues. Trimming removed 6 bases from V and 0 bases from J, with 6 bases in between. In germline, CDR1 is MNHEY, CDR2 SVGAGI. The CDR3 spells CASRRSSNQPQHF. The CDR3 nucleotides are TGTGCCAGCAGGAGAAGTAGCAATCAGCCCCAGCATTTT.

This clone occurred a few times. The CDR3 is CASSRRRSGSSYNEQFF. Here the CDR3 DNA reads TGTGCCAGCAGCCGTCGGAGGTCGGGAAGCTCCTACAATGAGCAGTTCTTC. The chain joins TRBV9 to TRBJ2-1; a weak D match, TRBD2 (5 bases). V dropped 4 bases and J dropped 0 bases, with 17 bases sitting between them. CDR1 is SGDLS and CDR2 is YYNGEE in the germline V gene. This CDR3 region has 17 residues.

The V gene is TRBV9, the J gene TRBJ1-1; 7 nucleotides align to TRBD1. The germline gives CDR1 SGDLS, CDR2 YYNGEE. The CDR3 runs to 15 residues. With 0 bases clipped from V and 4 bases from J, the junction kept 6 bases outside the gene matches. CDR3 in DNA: TGTGCCAGCAGCGTAGAGGGCAACAGGGGCACTGAAGCTTTCTTT. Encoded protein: CASSVEGNRGTEAFF.

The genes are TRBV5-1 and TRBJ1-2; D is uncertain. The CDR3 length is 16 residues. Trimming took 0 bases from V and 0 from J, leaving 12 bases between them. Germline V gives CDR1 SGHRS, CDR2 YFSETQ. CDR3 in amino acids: CASSLGGSLSNYGYTF. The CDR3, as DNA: TGCGCCAGCAGCTTGGGAGGATCGCTATCTAACTATGGCTACACCTTC.

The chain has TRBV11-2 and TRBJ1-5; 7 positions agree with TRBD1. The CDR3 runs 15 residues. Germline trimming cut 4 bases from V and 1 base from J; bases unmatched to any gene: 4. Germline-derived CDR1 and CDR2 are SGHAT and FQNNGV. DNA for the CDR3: TGTGCCAGCAGCTGGGACAGAGGGAGCAATCAGCCCCAGCATTTT. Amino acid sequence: CASSWDRGSNQPQHF.

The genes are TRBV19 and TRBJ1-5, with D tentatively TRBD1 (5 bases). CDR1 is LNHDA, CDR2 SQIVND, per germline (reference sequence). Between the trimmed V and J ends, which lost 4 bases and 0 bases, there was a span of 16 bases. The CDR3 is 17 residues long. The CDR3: CASSRVVRGVSNQPQHF. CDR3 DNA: TGTGCCAGTAGTAGGGTTGTTCGGGGCGTTAGCAATCAGCCCCAGCATTTT.

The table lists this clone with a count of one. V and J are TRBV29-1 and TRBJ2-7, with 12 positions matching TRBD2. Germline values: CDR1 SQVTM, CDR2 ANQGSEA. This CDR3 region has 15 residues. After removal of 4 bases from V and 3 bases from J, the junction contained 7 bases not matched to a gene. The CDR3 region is CSVGRLAGAYYEQYF. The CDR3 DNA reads TGCAGCGTTGGTCGACTAGCGGGAGCCTACTACGAGCAGTACTTC.

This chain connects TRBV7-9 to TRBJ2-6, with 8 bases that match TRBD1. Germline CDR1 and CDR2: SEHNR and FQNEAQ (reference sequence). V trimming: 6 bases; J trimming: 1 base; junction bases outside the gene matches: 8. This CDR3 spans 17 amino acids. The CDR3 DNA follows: TGTGCCAGCAGACTGGACAGGGACGGTTCTGGGGCCAACGTCCTGACTTTC. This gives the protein CASRLDRDGSGANVLTF.

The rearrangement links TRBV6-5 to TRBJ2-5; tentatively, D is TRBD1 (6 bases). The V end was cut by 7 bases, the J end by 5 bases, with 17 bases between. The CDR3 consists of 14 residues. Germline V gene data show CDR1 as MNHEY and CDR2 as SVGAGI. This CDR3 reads CASTNPGVYETQYF. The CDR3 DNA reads TGTGCCAGCACCAACCCAGGGGTGTACGAGACCCAGTACTTC.

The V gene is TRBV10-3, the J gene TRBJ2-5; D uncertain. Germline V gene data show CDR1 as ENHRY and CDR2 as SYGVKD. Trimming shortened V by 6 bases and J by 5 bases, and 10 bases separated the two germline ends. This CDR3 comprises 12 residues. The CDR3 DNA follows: TGTGCCATCAGCCGCGTAGGGGAGACCCAGTACTTC. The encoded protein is CAISRVGETQYF.

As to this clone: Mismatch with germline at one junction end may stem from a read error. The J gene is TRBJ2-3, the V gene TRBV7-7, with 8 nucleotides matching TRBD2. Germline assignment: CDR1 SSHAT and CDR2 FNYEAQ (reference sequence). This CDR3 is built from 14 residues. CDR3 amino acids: CASSPTSGEDTQYF. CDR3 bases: TGTGCTAGCAGCCCAACTAGCGGTGAAGATACGCAGTATTTT.

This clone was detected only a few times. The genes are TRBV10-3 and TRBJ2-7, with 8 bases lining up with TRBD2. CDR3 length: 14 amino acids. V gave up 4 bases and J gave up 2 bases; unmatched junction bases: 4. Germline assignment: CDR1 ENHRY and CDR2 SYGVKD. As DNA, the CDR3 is TGTGCCATCAGTGGCGCTAGCGGGCCCTACGAGCAGTACTTC. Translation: CAISGASGPYEQYF.

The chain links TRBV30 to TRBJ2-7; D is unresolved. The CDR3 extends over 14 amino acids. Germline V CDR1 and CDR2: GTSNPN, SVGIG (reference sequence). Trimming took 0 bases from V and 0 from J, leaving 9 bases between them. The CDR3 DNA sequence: TGTGCCTGGAGTGTAGTGGAGAGCTCCTACGAGCAGTACTTC. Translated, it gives CAWSVVESSYEQYF.

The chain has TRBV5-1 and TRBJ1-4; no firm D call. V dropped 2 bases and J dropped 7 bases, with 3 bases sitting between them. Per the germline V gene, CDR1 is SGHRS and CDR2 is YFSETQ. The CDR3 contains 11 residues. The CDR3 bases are TGCGCCAGCAGCTTATCTGAAAAACTGTTTTTT. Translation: CASSLSEKLFF.

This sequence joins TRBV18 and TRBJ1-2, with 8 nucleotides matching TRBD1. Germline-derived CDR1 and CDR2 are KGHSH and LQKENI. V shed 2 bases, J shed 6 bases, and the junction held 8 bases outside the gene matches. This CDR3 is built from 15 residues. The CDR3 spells CASSPRDRGTDGYTF. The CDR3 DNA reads TGTGCCAGCTCACCAAGAGACAGGGGAACGGATGGCTACACCTTC.

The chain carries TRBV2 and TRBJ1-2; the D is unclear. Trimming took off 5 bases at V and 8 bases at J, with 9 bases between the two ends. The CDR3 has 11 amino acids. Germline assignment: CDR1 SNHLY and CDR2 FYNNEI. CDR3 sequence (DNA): TGTGCCAGCAGTCGCGTTGAGGGCTACACCTTC. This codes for CASSRVEGYTF.

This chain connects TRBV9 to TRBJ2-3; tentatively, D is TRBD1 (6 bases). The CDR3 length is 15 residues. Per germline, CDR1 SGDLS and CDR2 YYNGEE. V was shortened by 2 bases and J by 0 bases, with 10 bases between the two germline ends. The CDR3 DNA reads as TGTGCCAGCAGCGTTCAAGGGGGTAGCACAGATACGCAGTATTTT. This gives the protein CASSVQGGSTDTQYF. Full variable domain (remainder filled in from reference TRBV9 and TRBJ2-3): DSGVTQTPKHLITATGQRVTLRCSPRSGDLSVYWYQQSLDQGLQFLIQYYNGEERAKGNILERFSAQQFPDLHSELNLSSLELGDSALYFCASSVQGGSTDTQYFGPGTRLTVL.